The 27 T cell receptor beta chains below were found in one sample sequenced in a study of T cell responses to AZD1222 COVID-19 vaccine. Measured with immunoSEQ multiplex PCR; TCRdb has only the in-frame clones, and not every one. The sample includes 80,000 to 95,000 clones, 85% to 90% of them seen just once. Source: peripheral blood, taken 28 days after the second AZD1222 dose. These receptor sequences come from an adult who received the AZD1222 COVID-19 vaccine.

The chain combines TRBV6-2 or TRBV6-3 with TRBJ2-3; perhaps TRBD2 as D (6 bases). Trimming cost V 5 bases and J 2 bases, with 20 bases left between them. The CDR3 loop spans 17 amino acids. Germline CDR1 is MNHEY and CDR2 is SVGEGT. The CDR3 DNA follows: TGTGCCAGCAGTCCCTTGTCTAGCGACAGTTCCACAGATACGCAGTATTTT. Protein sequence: CASSPLSSDSSTDTQYF.

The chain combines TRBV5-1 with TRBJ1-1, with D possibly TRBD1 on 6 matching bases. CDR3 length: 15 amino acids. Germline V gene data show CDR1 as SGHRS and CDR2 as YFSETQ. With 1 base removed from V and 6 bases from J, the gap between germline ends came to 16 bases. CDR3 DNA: TGCGCCAGCAGCTTGTACCCCACAGGGACGGCTGAAGCTTTCTTT. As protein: CASSLYPTGTAEAFF. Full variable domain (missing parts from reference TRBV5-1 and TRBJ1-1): KAGVTQTPRYLIKTRGQQVTLSCSPISGHRSVSWYQQTPGQGLQFLFEYFSETQRNKGNFPGRFSGRQFSNSRSEMNVSTLELGDSALYLCASSLYPTGTAEAFFGQGTRLTVV.

The CDR3 is CASSLTPRTGGLHF. CDR3 nucleotides: TGTGCCAGCAGCTTGACACCACGGACCGGTGGGCTCCACTTT. The V call is TRBV5-6, the J call TRBJ1-6; D is unresolved. The CDR3 totals 14 residues. The germline V and J ends were trimmed by 1 base and 16 bases, with 18 bases remaining between them. Germline V gene sequence: CDR1 SGHDT, CDR2 YYEEEE.

The CDR3 DNA is TGTGCCAGCAGTCCAGACAGGGGTCCAGAGCCCCAGCATTTT. Amino acids: CASSPDRGPEPQHF. The V call is TRBV2, the J call TRBJ1-5; TRBD1 matches 8 bases. The CDR3 runs 14 residues. The trim removed 5 bases at V and 8 bases at J, leaving 8 bases unmatched. Looked up from germline, CDR1 is SNHLY and CDR2 is FYNNEI.

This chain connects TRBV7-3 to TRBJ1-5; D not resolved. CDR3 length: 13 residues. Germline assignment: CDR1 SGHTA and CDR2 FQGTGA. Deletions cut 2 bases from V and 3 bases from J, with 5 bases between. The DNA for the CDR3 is TGTGCCAGCAGCTTATACCCCAATCAGCCCCAGCATTTT. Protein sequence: CASSLYPNQPQHF.

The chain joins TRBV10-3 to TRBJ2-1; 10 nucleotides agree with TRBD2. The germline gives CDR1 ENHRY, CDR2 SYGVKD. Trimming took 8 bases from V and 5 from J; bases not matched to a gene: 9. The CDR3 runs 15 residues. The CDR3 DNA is TGTGCCATCTACCTAGCGGGGGACGGCCACAATGAGCAGTTCTTC. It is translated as CAIYLAGDGHNEQFF.

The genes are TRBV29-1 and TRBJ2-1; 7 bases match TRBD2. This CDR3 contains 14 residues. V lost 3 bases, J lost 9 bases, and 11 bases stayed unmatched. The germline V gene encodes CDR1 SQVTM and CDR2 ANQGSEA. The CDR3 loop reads CSVERGTSAAEQFF. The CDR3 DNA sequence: TGCAGCGTTGAGAGGGGAACTAGCGCAGCTGAGCAGTTCTTC.

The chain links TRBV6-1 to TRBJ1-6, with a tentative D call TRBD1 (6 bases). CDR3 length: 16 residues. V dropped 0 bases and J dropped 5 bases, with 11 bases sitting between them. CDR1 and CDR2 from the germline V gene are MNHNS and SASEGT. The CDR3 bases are TGTGCCAGCAGTGAAGCGCTTGGACAGAATAATTCACCCCTCCACTTT. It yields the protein CASSEALGQNNSPLHF.

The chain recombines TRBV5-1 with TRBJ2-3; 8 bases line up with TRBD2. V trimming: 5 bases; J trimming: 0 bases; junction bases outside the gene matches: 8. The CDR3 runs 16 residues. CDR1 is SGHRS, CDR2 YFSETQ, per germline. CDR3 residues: CASSEGLVLSTDTQYF. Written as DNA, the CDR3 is TGCGCCAGCAGTGAGGGACTAGTCCTTAGCACAGATACGCAGTATTTT.

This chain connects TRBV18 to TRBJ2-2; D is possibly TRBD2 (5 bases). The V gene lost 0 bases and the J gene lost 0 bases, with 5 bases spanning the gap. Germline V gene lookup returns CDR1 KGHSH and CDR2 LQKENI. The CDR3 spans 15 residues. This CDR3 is CASSPPRANTGELFF. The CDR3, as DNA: TGTGCCAGCTCACCACCGAGGGCGAACACCGGGGAGCTGTTTTTT.

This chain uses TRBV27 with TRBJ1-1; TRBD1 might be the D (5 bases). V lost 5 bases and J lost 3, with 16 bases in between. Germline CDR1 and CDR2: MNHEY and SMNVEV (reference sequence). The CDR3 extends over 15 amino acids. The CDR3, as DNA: TGTGCCAGCAGTACCCTCGGGGCGGGGTACACTGAAGCTTTCTTT. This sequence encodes CASSTLGAGYTEAFF.

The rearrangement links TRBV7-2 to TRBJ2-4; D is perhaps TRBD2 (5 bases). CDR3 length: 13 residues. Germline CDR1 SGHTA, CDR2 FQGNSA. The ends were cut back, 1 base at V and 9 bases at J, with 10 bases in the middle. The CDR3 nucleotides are TGTGCCAGCAGCTTAGGAGGAGGCATCATTCAGTACTTC. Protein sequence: CASSLGGGIIQYF.

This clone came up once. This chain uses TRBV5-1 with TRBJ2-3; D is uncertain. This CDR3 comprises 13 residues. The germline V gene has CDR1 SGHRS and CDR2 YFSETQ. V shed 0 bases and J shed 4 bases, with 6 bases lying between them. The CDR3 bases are TGCGCCAGCAGCTTGGCCATGCCAGATACGCAGTATTTT. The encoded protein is CASSLAMPDTQYF.

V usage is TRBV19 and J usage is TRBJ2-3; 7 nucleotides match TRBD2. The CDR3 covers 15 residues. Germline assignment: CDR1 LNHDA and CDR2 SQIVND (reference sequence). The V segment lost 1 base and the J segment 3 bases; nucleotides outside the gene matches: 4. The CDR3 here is CASSIGGSWTDTQYF. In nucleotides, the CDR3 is TGTGCCAGTAGTATAGGCGGGAGTTGGACAGATACGCAGTATTTT.

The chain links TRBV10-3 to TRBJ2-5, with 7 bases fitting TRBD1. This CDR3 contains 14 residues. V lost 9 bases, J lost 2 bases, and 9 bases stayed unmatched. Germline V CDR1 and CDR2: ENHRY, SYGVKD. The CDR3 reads CAISPGTAQETQYF. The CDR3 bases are TGTGCCATATCCCCTGGGACAGCGCAAGAGACCCAGTACTTC.

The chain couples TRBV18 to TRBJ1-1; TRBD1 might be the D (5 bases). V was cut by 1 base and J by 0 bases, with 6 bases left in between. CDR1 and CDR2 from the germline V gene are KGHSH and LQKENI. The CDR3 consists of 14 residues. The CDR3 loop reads CASSPQGLNTEAFF. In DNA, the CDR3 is TGTGCCAGCTCACCACAGGGGCTGAACACTGAAGCTTTCTTT.

CDR3 sequence: CASSQGAGAGEQYF. The CDR3 DNA sequence: TGCGCCAGCAGCCAGGGGGCGGGGGCAGGGGAGCAGTACTTC. V gene TRBV4-1 combines with J gene TRBJ2-7; D might be TRBD2 (7 bases). V lost 3 bases, J lost 7 bases, and 16 bases lay in between. CDR3 length equals 14 residues. CDR1 is MGHRA and CDR2 is YSYEKL in the germline V gene.

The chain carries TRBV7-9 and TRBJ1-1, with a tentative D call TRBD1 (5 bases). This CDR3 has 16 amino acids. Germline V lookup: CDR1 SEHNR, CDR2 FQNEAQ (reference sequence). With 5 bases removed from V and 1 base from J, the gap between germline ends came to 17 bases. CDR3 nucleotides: TGTGCCAGCAGCCCCCGAGAGGGGCCAAAGAACACTGAAGCTTTCTTT. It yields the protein CASSPREGPKNTEAFF. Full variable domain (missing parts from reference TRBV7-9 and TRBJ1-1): DTGVSQNPRHKITKRGQNVTFRCDPISEHNRLYWYRQTLGQGPEFLTYFQNEAQLEKSRLLSDRFSAERPKGSFSTLEIQRTEQGDSAMYLCASSPREGPKNTEAFFGQGTRLTVV.

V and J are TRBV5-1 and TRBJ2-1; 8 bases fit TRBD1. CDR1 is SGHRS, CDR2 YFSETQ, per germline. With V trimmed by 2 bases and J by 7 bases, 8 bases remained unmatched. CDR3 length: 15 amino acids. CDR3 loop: CASSLTAGGGNEQFF. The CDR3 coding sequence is TGCGCCAGCAGCTTAACGGCAGGGGGCGGGAATGAGCAGTTCTTC. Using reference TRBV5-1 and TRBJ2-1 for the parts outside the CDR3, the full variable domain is KAGVTQTPRYLIKTRGQQVTLSCSPISGHRSVSWYQQTPGQGLQFLFEYFSETQRNKGNFPGRFSGRQFSNSRSEMNVSTLELGDSALYLCASSLTAGGGNEQFFGPGTRLTVL.

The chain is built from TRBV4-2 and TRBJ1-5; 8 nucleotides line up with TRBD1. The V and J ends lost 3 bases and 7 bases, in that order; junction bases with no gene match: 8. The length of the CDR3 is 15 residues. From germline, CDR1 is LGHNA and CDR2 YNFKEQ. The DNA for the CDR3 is TGTGCCAGCAGCCAGACCGGGACAGGTCGGCAGCCCCAGCATTTT. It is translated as CASSQTGTGRQPQHF.

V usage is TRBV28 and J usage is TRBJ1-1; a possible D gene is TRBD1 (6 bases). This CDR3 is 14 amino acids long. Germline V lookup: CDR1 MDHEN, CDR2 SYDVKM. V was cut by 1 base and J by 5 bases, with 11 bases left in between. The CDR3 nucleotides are TGTGCCAGCAGTTTATCCGGGGGCGGAACTGAAGCTTTCTTT. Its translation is CASSLSGGGTEAFF.

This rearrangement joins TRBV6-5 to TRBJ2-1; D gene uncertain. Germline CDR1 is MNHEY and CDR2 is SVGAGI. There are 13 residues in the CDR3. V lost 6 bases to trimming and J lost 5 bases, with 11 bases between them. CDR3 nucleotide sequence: TGTGCCAGCAGGCCAAGTTCCCACAATGAGCAGTTCTTC. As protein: CASRPSSHNEQFF.

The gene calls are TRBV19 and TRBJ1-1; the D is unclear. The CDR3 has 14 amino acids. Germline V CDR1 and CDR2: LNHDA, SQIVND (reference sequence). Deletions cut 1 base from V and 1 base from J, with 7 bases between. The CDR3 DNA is TGTGCCAGTAGTATAGGCAACAGGAACACTGAAGCTTTCTTT. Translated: CASSIGNRNTEAFF.

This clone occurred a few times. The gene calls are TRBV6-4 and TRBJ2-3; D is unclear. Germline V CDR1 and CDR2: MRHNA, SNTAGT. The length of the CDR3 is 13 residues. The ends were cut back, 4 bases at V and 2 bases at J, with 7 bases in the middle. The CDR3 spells CASSAYITDTQYF. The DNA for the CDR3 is TGTGCCAGCAGTGCATATATCACAGATACGCAGTATTTT.

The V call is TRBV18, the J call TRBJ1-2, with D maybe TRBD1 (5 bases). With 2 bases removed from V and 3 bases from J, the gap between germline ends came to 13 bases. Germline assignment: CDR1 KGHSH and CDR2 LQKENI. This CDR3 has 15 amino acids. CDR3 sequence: CASSPREGRDYGYTF. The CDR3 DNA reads TGTGCCAGCTCACCAAGGGAGGGACGAGACTATGGCTACACCTTC.

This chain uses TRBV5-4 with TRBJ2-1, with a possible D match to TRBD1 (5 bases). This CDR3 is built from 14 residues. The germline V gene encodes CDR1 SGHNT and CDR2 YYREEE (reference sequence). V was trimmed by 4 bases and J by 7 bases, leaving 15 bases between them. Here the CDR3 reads CASSDGAWGNEQFF. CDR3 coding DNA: TGTGCCAGCAGCGATGGGGCGTGGGGTAATGAGCAGTTCTTC.

The DNA for the CDR3 is TGTGCCAGCTTTAGCGGGAGAAGGTACAATGAGCAGTTCTTC. Residues: CASFSGRRYNEQFF. The chain joins TRBV27 to TRBJ2-1, with TRBD2 matching over 9 bases. The length of the CDR3 is 14 residues. V shed 8 bases, J shed 4 bases, and the junction held 6 bases outside the gene matches. Germline CDR1 MNHEY, CDR2 SMNVEV (reference sequence).